This T cell receptor (beta chain) was found in a study of human T cells and chemical hapten exposure. Study results and limitations: With DPC sensitization, TCRs exceeding 1 in 1000 frequency showed no change. Donors had alopecia, so their immune response may differ from healthy people's.

The library labeled individual cDNA molecules by adding unique molecular identifiers to them. TCRdb reanalysed the RACE reads using MiXCR and keeps one entry per CDR3 protein. The table has roughly 50,000 distinct CDR3 sequences, about 11% seen once; the top ten hold under 2%. Specified time point: patch test 1, 2 weeks after DPC sensitization. Treatment defined: therapeutic diphenylcyclopropenone sensitization with weekly scalp DPC. Total RNA was isolated from unfractionated whole blood. This clonotype was seen ten or more times. Antigen specificity is unknown. CDR1 LGHNT and CDR2 FRNRAP come from the germline V gene. Losses at the gene ends were 3 bases for V and 14 bases for J; bases not matched to a gene: 12. The CDR3 sequence is 13 residues long.

The V and J genes are TRBV12-5 and TRBJ2-5; 7 bases map to TRBD2. The sequencing used whole blood, collected in connection with sensitization to the hapten diphenylcyclopropenone (DPC). The source of this sequence is a woman in her thirties or forties with alopecia areata. Some clones in this sample may be carry-over from other donors' samples. The CDR3 region has the DNA TGTGCTAGTGGTTTAGGGACGACGGGACTACCATACTTC. Protein product: CASGLGTTGLPYF.